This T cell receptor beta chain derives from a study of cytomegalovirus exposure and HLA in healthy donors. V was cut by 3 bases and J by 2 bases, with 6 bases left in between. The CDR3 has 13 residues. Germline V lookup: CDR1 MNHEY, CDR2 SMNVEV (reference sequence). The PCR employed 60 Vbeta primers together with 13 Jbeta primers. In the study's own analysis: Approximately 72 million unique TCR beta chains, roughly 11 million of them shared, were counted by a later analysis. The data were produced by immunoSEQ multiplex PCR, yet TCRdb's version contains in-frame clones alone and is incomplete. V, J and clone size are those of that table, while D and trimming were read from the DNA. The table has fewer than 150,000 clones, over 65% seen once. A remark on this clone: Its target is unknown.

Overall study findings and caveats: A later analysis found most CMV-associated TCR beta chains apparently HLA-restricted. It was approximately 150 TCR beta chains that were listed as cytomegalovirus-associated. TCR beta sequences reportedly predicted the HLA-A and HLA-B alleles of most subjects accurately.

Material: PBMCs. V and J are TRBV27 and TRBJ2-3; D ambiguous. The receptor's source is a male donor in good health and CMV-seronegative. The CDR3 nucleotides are TGTGCCAGCAGTTTTCAGGACACAGATACGCAGTATTTT. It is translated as CASSFQDTDTQYF.